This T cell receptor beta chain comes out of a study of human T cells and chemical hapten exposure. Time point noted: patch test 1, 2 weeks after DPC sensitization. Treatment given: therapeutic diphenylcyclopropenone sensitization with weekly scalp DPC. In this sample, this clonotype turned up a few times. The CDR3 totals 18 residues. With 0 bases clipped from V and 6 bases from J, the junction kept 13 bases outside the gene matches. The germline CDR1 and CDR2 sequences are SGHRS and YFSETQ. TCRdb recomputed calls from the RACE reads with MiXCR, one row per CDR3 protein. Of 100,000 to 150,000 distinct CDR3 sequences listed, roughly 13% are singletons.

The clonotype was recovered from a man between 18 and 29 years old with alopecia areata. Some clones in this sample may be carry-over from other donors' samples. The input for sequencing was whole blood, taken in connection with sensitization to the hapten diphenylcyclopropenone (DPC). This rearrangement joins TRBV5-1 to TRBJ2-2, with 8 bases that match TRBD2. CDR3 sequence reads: CASSLVFPSGGEAGELFF. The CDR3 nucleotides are TGCGCCAGCAGCTTGGTGTTCCCCAGCGGGGGTGAGGCCGGGGAGCTGTTTTTT. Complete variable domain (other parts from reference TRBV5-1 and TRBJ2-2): KAGVTQTPRYLIKTRGQQVTLSCSPISGHRSVSWYQQTPGQGLQFLFEYFSETQRNKGNFPGRFSGRQFSNSRSEMNVSTLELGDSALYLCASSLVFPSGGEAGELFFGEGSRLTVL.